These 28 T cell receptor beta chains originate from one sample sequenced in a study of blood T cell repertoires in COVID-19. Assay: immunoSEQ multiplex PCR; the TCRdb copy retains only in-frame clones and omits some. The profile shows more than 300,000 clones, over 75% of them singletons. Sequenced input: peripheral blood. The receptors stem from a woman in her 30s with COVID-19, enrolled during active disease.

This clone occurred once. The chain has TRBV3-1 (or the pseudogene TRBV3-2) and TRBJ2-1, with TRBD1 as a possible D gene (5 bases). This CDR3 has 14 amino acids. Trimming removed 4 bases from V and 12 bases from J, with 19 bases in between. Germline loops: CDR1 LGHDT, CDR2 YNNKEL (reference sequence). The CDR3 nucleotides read TGTGCCAGCAGCCCAAGTGGCAGGGCAAGGCGGCAGTTCTTC. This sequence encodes CASSPSGRARRQFF.

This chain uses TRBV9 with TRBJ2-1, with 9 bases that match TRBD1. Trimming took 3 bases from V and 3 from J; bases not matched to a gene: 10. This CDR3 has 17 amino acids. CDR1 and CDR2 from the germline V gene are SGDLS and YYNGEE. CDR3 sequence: CASSAFSGTGIYNEQFF. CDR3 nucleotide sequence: TGTGCCAGCAGCGCTTTTTCCGGGACAGGGATCTACAATGAGCAGTTCTTC.

The CDR3 DNA sequence: TGTGCCAGCAGCTTAGTCCAGGGGGCATCCGGGAGCTACGAGCAGTACTTC. Its protein is CASSLVQGASGSYEQYF. The chain has TRBV11-2 and TRBJ2-7, with 8 nucleotides matching TRBD1. Looked up from germline, CDR1 is SGHAT and CDR2 is FQNNGV. The V gene end was trimmed by 1 base and the J gene end by 3 bases; junction bases not matched to a gene: 11. CDR3 length equals 17 residues. Supplemented by reference TRBV11-2 and TRBJ2-7, the full variable domain reads EAGVAQSPRYKIIEKRQSVAFWCNPISGHATLYWYQQILGQGPKLLIQFQNNGVVDDSQLPKDRFSAERLKGVDSTLKIQPAKLEDSAVYLCASSLVQGASGSYEQYFGPGTRLTVT.

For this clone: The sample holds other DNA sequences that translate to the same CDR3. In nucleotides, the CDR3 is TGCAGTGCTAGTCCCGGGTACGAGCAGTACTTC. The encoded protein is CSASPGYEQYF. This sequence joins TRBV20-1 and TRBJ2-7; D gene uncertain. Deletions cut 3 bases from V and 4 bases from J, with 7 bases between. Germline V gene lookup returns CDR1 DFQATT and CDR2 SNEGSKA (reference sequence). The CDR3 covers 11 residues.

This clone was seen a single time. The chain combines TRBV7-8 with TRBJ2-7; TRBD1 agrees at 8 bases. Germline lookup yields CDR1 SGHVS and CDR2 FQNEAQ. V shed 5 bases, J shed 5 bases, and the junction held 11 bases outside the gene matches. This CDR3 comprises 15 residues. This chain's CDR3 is CASSQRPGTGNEQYF. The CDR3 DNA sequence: TGTGCCAGCAGCCAACGTCCCGGGACAGGTAACGAGCAGTACTTC.

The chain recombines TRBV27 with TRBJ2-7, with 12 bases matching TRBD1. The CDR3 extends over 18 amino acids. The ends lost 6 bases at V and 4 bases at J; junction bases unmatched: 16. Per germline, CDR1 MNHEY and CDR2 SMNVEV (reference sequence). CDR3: CASRGGTGGPGFPYEQYF. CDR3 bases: TGTGCCAGCAGGGGGGGGACAGGGGGCCCTGGGTTTCCGTACGAGCAGTACTTC.

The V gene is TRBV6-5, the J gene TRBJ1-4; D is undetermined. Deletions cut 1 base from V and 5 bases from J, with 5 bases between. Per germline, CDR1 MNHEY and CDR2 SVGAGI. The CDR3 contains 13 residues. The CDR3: CASSYFYNEKLFF. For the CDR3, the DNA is TGTGCCAGCAGTTACTTCTACAATGAAAAACTGTTTTTT.

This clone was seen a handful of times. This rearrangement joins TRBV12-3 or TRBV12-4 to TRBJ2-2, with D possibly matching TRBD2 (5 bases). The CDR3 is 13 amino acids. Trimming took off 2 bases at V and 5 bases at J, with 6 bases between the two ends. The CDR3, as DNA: TGTGCCAGCAGTTTACGGGGAACCGGGGAGCTGTTTTTT. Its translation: CASSLRGTGELFF.

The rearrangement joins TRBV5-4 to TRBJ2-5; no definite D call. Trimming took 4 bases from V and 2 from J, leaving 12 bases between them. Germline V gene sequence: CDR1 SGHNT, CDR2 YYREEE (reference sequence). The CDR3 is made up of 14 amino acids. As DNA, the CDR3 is TGTGCCAGCAGCGTAGGAGCGTTTCAAGAGACCCAGTACTTC. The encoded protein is CASSVGAFQETQYF.

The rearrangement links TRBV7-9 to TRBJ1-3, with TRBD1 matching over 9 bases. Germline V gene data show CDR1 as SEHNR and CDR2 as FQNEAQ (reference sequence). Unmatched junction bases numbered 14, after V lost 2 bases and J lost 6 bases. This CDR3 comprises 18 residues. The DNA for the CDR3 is TGTGCCAGCAGCTTATCCCCTACCACAGGACAGGGGATAAACACCATATATTTT. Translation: CASSLSPTTGQGINTIYF.

In nucleotides, the CDR3 is TGTGCCAGCAGTTTTCCAGGGCATAATTCACCCCTCCACTTT. It yields the protein CASSFPGHNSPLHF. V and J are TRBV27 and TRBJ1-6; D is perhaps TRBD1 (5 bases). From germline, CDR1 is MNHEY and CDR2 SMNVEV (reference sequence). The CDR3 runs to 14 residues. V gave up 3 bases and J gave up 5 bases, with 8 bases separating them.

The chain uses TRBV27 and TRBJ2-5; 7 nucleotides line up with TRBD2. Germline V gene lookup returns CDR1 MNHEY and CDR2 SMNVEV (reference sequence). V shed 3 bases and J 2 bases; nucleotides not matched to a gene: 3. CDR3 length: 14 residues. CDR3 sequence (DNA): TGTGCCAGCAGTTTGGGGGGACTACAAGAGACCCAGTACTTC. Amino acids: CASSLGGLQETQYF.

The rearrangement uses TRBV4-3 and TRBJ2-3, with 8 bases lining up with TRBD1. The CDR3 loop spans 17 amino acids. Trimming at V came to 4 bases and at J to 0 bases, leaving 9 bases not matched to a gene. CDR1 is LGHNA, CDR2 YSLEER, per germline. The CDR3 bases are TGCGCCAGCAGCCGAGGACAGGGCGATTATAGCACAGATACGCAGTATTTT. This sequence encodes CASSRGQGDYSTDTQYF.

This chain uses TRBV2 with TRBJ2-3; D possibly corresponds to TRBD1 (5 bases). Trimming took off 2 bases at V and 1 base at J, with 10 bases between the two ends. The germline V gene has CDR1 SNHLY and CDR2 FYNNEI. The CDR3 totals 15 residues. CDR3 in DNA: TGTGCCAGCAGTGAATTAGGGGCCGGCACAGATACGCAGTATTTT. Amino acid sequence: CASSELGAGTDTQYF.

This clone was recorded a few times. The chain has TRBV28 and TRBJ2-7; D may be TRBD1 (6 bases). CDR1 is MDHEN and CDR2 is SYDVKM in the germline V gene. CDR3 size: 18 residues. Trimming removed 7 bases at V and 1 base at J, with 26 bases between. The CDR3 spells CASKKLFRPLDSSYEQYF. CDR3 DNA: TGTGCCAGCAAAAAACTCTTTCGTCCTTTGGACAGTTCCTACGAGCAGTACTTC.

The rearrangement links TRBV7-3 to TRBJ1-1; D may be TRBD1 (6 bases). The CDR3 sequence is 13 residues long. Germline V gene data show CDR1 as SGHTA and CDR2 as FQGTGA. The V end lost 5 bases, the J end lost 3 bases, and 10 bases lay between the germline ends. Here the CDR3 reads CASSQTGYTEAFF. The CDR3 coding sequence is TGTGCCAGCAGCCAGACAGGTTACACTGAAGCTTTCTTT.

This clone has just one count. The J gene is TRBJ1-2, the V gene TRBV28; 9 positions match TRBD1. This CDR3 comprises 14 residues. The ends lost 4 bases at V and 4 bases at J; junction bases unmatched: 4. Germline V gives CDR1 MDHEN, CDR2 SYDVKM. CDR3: CASSSGTGLYGYTF. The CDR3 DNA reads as TGTGCCAGCAGTTCCGGGACAGGGCTCTATGGCTACACCTTC.

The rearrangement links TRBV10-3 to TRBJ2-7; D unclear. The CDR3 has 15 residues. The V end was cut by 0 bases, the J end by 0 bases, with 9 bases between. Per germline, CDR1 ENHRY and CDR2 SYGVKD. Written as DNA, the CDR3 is TGTGCCATCAGTGAGTCGCCACAGAGCTCCTACGAGCAGTACTTC. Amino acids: CAISESPQSSYEQYF.

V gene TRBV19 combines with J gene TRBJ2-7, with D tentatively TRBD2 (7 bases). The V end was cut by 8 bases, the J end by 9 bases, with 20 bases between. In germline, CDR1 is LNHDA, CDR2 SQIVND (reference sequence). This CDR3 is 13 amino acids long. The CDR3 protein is CASQRDTQTAQYF. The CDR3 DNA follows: TGTGCCAGTCAGCGGGACACCCAGACGGCGCAGTACTTC.

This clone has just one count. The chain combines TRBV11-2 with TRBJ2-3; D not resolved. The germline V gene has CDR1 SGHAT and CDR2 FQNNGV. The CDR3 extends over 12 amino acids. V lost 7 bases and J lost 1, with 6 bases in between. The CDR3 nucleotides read TGTGCCAGCACCGCAGGCACAGATACGCAGTATTTT. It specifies CASTAGTDTQYF. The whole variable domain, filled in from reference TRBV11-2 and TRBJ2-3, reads EAGVAQSPRYKIIEKRQSVAFWCNPISGHATLYWYQQILGQGPKLLIQFQNNGVVDDSQLPKDRFSAERLKGVDSTLKIQPAKLEDSAVYLCASTAGTDTQYFGPGTRLTVL.

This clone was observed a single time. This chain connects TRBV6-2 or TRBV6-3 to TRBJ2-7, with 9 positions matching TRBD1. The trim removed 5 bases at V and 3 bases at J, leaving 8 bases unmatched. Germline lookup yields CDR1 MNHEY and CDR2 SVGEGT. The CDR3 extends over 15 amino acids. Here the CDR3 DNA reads TGTGCCAGCAGTAAAACCTTGACAGGGGGCTACGAGCAGTACTTC. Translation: CASSKTLTGGYEQYF.

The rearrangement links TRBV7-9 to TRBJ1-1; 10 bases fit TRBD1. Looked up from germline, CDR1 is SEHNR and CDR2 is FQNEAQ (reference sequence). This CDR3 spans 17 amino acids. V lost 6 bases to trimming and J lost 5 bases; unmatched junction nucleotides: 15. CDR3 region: CASSPRGTGVISTEAFF. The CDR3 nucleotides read TGTGCCAGCAGTCCTAGGGGGACAGGGGTGATCAGTACTGAAGCTTTCTTT.

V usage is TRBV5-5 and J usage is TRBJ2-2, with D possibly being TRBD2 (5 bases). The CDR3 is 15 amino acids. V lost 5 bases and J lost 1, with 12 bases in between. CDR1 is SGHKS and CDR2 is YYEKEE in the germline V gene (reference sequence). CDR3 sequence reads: CASRLPAVNTGELFF. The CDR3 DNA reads TGTGCCAGCAGACTCCCAGCGGTGAACACCGGGGAGCTGTTTTTT.

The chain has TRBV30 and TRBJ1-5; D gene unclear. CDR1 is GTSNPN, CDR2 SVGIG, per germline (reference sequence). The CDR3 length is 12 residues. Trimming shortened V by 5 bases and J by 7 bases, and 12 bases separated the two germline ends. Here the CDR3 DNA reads TGTGCCTGGGGACTGCGAGGGCAGCCCCAGCATTTT. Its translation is CAWGLRGQPQHF.

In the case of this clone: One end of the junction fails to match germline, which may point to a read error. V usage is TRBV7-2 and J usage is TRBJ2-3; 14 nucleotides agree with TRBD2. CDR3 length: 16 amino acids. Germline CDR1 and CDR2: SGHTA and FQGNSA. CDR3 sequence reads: CASSLAGTSGRDTQYF. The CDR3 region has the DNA TGTGCCAGCAGCCTAGCCGGGACTAGCGGGAGAGATACGCAGTATTTT.

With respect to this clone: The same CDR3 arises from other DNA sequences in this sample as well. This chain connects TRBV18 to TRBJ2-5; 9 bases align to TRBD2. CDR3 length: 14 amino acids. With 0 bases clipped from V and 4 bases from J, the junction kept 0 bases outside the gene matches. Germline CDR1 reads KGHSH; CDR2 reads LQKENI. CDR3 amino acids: CASSPPSGRETQYF. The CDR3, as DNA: TGTGCCAGCTCACCACCTAGCGGGAGAGAGACCCAGTACTTC.

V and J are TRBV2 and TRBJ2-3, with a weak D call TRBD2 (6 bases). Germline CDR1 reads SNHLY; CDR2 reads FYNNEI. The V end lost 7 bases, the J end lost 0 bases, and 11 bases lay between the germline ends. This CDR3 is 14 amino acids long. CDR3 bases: TGTGCCAGCAAGCCGGGAGATAGCACAGATACGCAGTATTTT. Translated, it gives CASKPGDSTDTQYF. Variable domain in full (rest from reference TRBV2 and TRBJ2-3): EPEVTQTPSHQVTQMGQEVILRCVPISNHLYFYWYRQILGQKVEFLVSFYNNEISEKSEIFDDQFSVERPDGSNFTLKIRSTKLEDSAMYFCASKPGDSTDTQYFGPGTRLTVL.

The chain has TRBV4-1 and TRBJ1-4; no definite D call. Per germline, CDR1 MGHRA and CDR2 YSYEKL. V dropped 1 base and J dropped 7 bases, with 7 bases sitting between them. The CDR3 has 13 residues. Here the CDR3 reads CASSQGGVEKLFF. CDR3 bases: TGCGCCAGCAGCCAAGGCGGGGTTGAAAAACTGTTTTTT.